The T cell receptor beta chain described here comes from a study of radiotherapy plus CTLA-4 blockade in lung cancer. The overall study: Patients showed objective responses in 18% of cases, and disease control was achieved by 25% to 35%.

General study points: In blood, after radiotherapy plus ipilimumab, tumor-derived TCR clones expanded. Among reported predictors of response, early blood T cell clone dynamics with interferon-beta performed best.

Participants had chemo-refractory metastatic non-small-cell lung cancer and were treated with focal radiation plus ipilimumab CTLA-4 blockade. Remarks on this clone: Its specificity is not known.

The CDR3 spans 15 residues. V lost 4 bases to trimming and J lost 3 bases, with 15 bases between them. Germline V gives CDR1 SGHTA, CDR2 FQGNSA. The data were produced by immunoSEQ multiplex PCR, yet TCRdb's version contains in-frame clones alone and is incomplete. In the table there are around 38,000 clones, about 86% of which are singletons. V and J are TRBV7-2 and TRBJ1-1, with D maybe TRBD1 (6 bases). The sample was peripheral blood, taken from a patient treated with radiotherapy plus ipilimumab. This TCR derives from a human donor with non-small cell lung cancer whose response to radiotherapy plus ipilimumab could not be evaluated. Here the CDR3 DNA reads TGTGCCAGCAGCTCTCGGACAGTCGGGGACACTGAAGCTTTCTTT. It is translated as CASSSRTVGDTEAFF. Based on the CDR3 plus reference TRBV7-2 and TRBJ1-1, the full variable domain is GAGVSQSPSNKVTEKGKDVELRCDPISGHTALYWYRQSLGQGLEFLIYFQGNSAPDKSGLPSDRFSAERTGGSVSTLTIQRTQQEDSAVYLCASSSRTVGDTEAFFGQGTRLTVV.